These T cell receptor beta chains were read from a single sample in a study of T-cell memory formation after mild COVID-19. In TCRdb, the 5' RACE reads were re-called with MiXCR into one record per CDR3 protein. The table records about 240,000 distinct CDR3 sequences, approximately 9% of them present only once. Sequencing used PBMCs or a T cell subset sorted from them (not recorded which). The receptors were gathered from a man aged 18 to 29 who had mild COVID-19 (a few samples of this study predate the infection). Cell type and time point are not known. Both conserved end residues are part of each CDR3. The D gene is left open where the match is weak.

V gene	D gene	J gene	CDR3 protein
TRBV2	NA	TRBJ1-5	CASSVGQVYNQPQHF
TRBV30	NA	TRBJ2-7	CAWSVQGGYEQYF
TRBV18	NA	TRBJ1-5	CASSPEAGWQPQHF
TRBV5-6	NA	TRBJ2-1	CASSFGHYRGEQFF
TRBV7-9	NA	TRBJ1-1	CASSLAIRGIPEAFF
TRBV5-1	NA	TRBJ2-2	CASSLGSGGELFF
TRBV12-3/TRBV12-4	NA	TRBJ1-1	CASSLLLGTEAFF
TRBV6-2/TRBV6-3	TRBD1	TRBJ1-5	CASSPRDRSYLPQHF
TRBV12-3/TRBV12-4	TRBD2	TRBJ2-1	CASRTSGGPGEQFF
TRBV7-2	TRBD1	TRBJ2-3	CASSLPGQHTQYF